This passage covers 29 T cell receptor beta chains from one sample sequenced in a study of OX40 agonist ivuxolimab in advanced cancers. TCRdb's table, derived via immunoSEQ multiplex PCR, lists solely in-frame clones and lacks some. The sample includes roughly 83,000 clones, approximately 84% of them seen just once. Sequenced material: CD4+ or CD8+ T cells sorted from blood, taken in a trial of the OX40 agonist ivuxolimab. The receptors originated from an adult with an advanced solid tumor such as melanoma, head and neck, liver or kidney cancer.

This sequence joins TRBV15 and TRBJ1-3; D not certain. V lost 0 bases and J 0 bases, leaving 6 bases between the germline ends. Germline CDR1 reads LNHNV; CDR2 reads YYDKDF (reference sequence). The CDR3 spans 15 residues. The CDR3 region is CATSRDESSGNTIYF. As DNA, the CDR3 is TGTGCCACCAGCAGAGATGAAAGCTCTGGAAACACCATATATTTT.

The gene calls are TRBV5-1 and TRBJ2-5; a weak D match, TRBD1 (5 bases). The CDR3 covers 15 residues. Per the germline V gene, CDR1 is SGHRS and CDR2 is YFSETQ. V lost 2 bases, J lost 1 base, and 12 bases lay in between. CDR3 nucleotide sequence: TGCGCCAGCAGCTTCGGCCCAAGGGGCCAAGAGACCCAGTACTTC. It yields the protein CASSFGPRGQETQYF.

The CDR3 is CSVGVGIGDEQYF. The DNA for the CDR3 is TGCAGCGTTGGCGTGGGAATCGGGGACGAGCAGTACTTC. The chain combines TRBV29-1 with TRBJ2-7; D is perhaps TRBD2 (5 bases). Germline CDR1 reads SQVTM; CDR2 reads ANQGSEA. CDR3 length: 13 residues. Trimming took off 4 bases at V and 5 bases at J, with 15 bases between the two ends.

The chain links TRBV6-5 to TRBJ2-1; D gene ambiguous. CDR1 and CDR2 from the germline V gene are MNHEY and SVGAGI. Trimming stripped 11 bases from V and 0 bases from J, with 14 bases between. The CDR3 has 14 residues. The DNA for the CDR3 is TGTGCCGCCCGTGGAGCGAGCTCCTACAATGAGCAGTTCTTC. Protein product: CAARGASSYNEQFF.

This chain links TRBV2 with TRBJ2-5; either TRBD1 or TRBD2 may supply D (5 bases each). Trimming removed 10 bases from V and 4 bases from J, with 16 bases in between. Germline V lookup: CDR1 SNHLY, CDR2 FYNNEI. The CDR3 length is 13 residues. CDR3 sequence: CATGTVLGETQYF. The DNA of the CDR3 is TGTGCCACCGGGACCGTCCTTGGAGAGACCCAGTACTTC.

This sequence joins TRBV5-4 and TRBJ2-7, with 7 nucleotides matching TRBD1. The CDR3 consists of 14 residues. In germline, CDR1 is SGHNT, CDR2 YYREEE (reference sequence). V shed 3 bases and J 5 bases; nucleotides not matched to a gene: 8. CDR3: CASSSPGQPDEQYF. CDR3 nucleotide sequence: TGTGCCAGCAGCTCCCCGGGACAGCCCGACGAGCAGTACTTC.

This clone appeared once. The genes are TRBV11-2 and TRBJ1-1; D may be TRBD1 (5 bases). The germline gives CDR1 SGHAT, CDR2 FQNNGV. V gave up 3 bases and J gave up 1 base, with 6 bases separating them. The CDR3 loop spans 13 amino acids. The CDR3 reads CASSFTGNTEAFF. CDR3 bases: TGTGCCAGCAGCTTCACAGGGAACACTGAAGCTTTCTTT.

The J gene is TRBJ2-1, the V gene TRBV7-3; the match to TRBD1 covers 9 bases. The V and J ends lost 4 bases and 9 bases, in that order; junction bases with no gene match: 10. CDR1 is SGHTA, CDR2 FQGTGA, per germline. The CDR3 is 15 residues long. DNA for the CDR3: TGTGCCAGCAGCTCGGTCCCGGGACAGGGAGTTGAGCAGTTCTTC. It codes for CASSSVPGQGVEQFF.

This chain uses TRBV7-2 with TRBJ2-2; the match to TRBD2 covers 9 bases. Germline CDR1 is SGHTA and CDR2 is FQGNSA. With V trimmed by 10 bases and J by 7 bases, 13 bases remained unmatched. The CDR3 is made up of 15 amino acids. In nucleotides, the CDR3 is TGTGCCAACGTCGCGGGGAGCGGGAGGAACGGGGAGCTGTTTTTT. Amino acids: CANVAGSGRNGELFF.

This clone was detected only once. V and J are TRBV30 and TRBJ1-5; no clear D gene. V shed 3 bases and J shed 1 base, with 7 bases lying between them. This CDR3 region has 13 residues. The germline V gene encodes CDR1 GTSNPN and CDR2 SVGIG (reference sequence). The DNA of the CDR3 is TGTGCCTGGAGCCGAAAAAGCAATCAGCCCCAGCATTTT. This codes for CAWSRKSNQPQHF.

V gene TRBV6-6 combines with J gene TRBJ1-2, with 8 bases lining up with TRBD1. Germline loops: CDR1 MNHNY, CDR2 SVGAGI (reference sequence). Unmatched junction bases numbered 6, after V lost 8 bases and J lost 4 bases. The CDR3 has 13 amino acids. The CDR3 here is CASRQGPTYGYTF. Here the CDR3 DNA reads TGTGCCAGCCGACAGGGGCCGACCTATGGCTACACCTTC.

This chain uses TRBV14 with TRBJ2-7; 10 bases are a match to TRBD1. Trimming cost V 4 bases and J 4 bases; bases outside gene matches: 7. The V gene's germline CDR1 is SGHDN and CDR2 FVKESK. This CDR3 spans 15 amino acids. This CDR3 reads CASSRTGTGVYEQYF. In DNA, the CDR3 is TGTGCCAGCAGCCGTACGGGGACAGGGGTTTACGAGCAGTACTTC. Variable domain in full (rest from reference TRBV14 and TRBJ2-7): EAGVTQFPSHSVIEKGQTVTLRCDPISGHDNLYWYRRVMGKEIKFLLHFVKESKQDESGMPNNRFLAERTGGTYSTLKVQPAELEDSGVYFCASSRTGTGVYEQYFGPGTRLTVT.

V and J are TRBV29-1 and TRBJ2-1, with D uncertain. This CDR3 has 11 residues. V shed 6 bases and J shed 8 bases, with 11 bases lying between them. Germline V gene lookup returns CDR1 SQVTM and CDR2 ANQGSEA. The CDR3 here is CSVPAFDEQFF. The CDR3 coding sequence is TGCAGCGTCCCCGCCTTTGATGAGCAGTTCTTC.

The rearrangement links TRBV25-1 to TRBJ2-5; 12 bases match TRBD2. Germline lookup yields CDR1 MGHDK and CDR2 SYGVNS. CDR3 size: 17 residues. The V gene end was trimmed by 10 bases and the J gene end by 0 bases; junction bases not matched to a gene: 12. The CDR3 region is CATSRPSGRVYQETQYF. Written as DNA, the CDR3 is TGTGCCACCTCAAGGCCTAGCGGGAGGGTGTACCAAGAGACCCAGTACTTC.

This clone was counted once. J is TRBJ2-3 and V is TRBV13; no definite D call. The CDR3 has 16 amino acids. Germline V gives CDR1 PRHDT, CDR2 FYEKMQ (reference sequence). V dropped 4 bases and J dropped 0 bases, with 14 bases sitting between them. DNA for the CDR3: TGTGCCAGCAGCTATAGACGGACCCCTAGCACAGATACGCAGTATTTT. This codes for CASSYRRTPSTDTQYF.

The rearrangement joins TRBV9 to TRBJ2-1; D might be TRBD1 or TRBD2, each matching 6 bases. Looked up from germline, CDR1 is SGDLS and CDR2 is YYNGEE. V was trimmed by 0 bases and J by 7 bases, leaving 14 bases between them. The CDR3 is 15 residues long. In DNA, the CDR3 is TGTGCCAGCAGCGTAGGTGGAGGGGGTGGGAATGAGCAGTTCTTC. Protein: CASSVGGGGGNEQFF. Full variable domain (remainder filled in from reference TRBV9 and TRBJ2-1): DSGVTQTPKHLITATGQRVTLRCSPRSGDLSVYWYQQSLDQGLQFLIQYYNGEERAKGNILERFSAQQFPDLHSELNLSSLELGDSALYFCASSVGGGGGNEQFFGPGTRLTVL.

The V and J genes are TRBV27 and TRBJ2-7; TRBD2 might be the D (6 bases). CDR1 is MNHEY, CDR2 SMNVEV, per germline (reference sequence). Trimming removed 3 bases at V and 5 bases at J, with 11 bases between. CDR3 length equals 13 residues. CDR3 region: CASSLEGKDEQYF. DNA for the CDR3: TGTGCCAGCAGTTTGGAGGGAAAGGACGAGCAGTACTTC.

On this clone itself: A much bigger clone sits one base away, suggesting this may be a read error. The gene calls are TRBV5-4 and TRBJ1-1; TRBD1 is a possible D gene (5 bases). This CDR3 is 14 amino acids long. Germline loops: CDR1 SGHNT, CDR2 YYREEE (reference sequence). CDR3 sequence: CVSSFSSSQGETFF. The CDR3 DNA reads as TGTGTCAGCAGCTTTTCCAGCAGTCAGGGAGAAACTTTCTTT.

The V and J genes are TRBV7-9 and TRBJ2-3; TRBD2 agrees at 13 bases. In germline, CDR1 is SEHNR, CDR2 FQNEAQ (reference sequence). The CDR3 is 16 residues long. Unmatched junction bases numbered 4, after V lost 5 bases and J lost 2 bases. This chain's CDR3 is CASSRGTSGVTDTQYF. CDR3 nucleotide sequence: TGTGCCAGCAGCCGTGGGACTAGCGGGGTCACAGATACGCAGTATTTT.

The chain uses TRBV7-3 and TRBJ2-7; D is perhaps TRBD1 (6 bases). This CDR3 region has 15 residues. Trimming removed 2 bases at V and 6 bases at J, with 17 bases between. Germline V gives CDR1 SGHTA, CDR2 FQGTGA. DNA of the CDR3: TGTGCCAGCAGCTTAGCCGCCCCGGGACAAGGCGAGCAGTACTTC. Its translation: CASSLAAPGQGEQYF. The full variable domain, rest sourced from reference TRBV7-3 and TRBJ2-7, is GAGVSQTPSNKVTEKGKYVELRCDPISGHTALYWYRQSLGQGPEFLIYFQGTGAADDSGLPNDRFFAVRPEGSVSTLKIQRTERGDSAVYLCASSLAAPGQGEQYFGPGTRLTVT.

This clone showed up just once. The junction shows a germline mismatch at one end, possibly a read error. This chain uses TRBV5-1 with TRBJ2-7, with 8 bases identical to TRBD2. Germline CDR1 and CDR2: SGHRS and YFSETQ. This CDR3 contains 15 residues. The CDR3 DNA reads TGCGCCAGCAGCTTGGCCGGGGGGGCACTTGACGAACAGTACTTC. This encodes CASSLAGGALDEQYF.

This clone has only one observation. This sequence joins TRBV6-1 and TRBJ1-5; D not resolved. V was shortened by 2 bases and J by 1 base, with 6 bases between the two germline ends. Germline V CDR1 and CDR2: MNHNS, SASEGT. The CDR3 totals 14 residues. In DNA, the CDR3 is TGTGCCAGCAGTGAAAAATTCAGCAATCAGCCCCAGCATTTT. Protein: CASSEKFSNQPQHF.

CDR3: CASSFSRWGTEAFF. DNA for the CDR3: TGTGCCAGCAGTTTCTCCCGGTGGGGGACTGAAGCTTTCTTT. The chain recombines TRBV6-5 with TRBJ1-1, with a weak D call TRBD1 (5 bases). CDR1 is MNHEY and CDR2 is SVGAGI in the germline V gene. The CDR3 has 14 residues. V lost 4 bases, J lost 5 bases, and 14 bases lay in between.

The chain uses TRBV29-1 and TRBJ1-1; D is possibly TRBD1 (6 bases). The CDR3 loop spans 13 amino acids. Germline loops: CDR1 SQVTM, CDR2 ANQGSEA. The germline V and J ends were trimmed by 1 base and 8 bases, with 14 bases remaining between them. CDR3 coding DNA: TGCAGCGTTGAAGGGAACGGGGGCGCGGAAGCTTTCTTT. Translated: CSVEGNGGAEAFF.

This clone was seen a single time. V gene TRBV2 combines with J gene TRBJ2-1; no clear D gene. This CDR3 is built from 13 residues. V was shortened by 2 bases and J by 8 bases, with 10 bases between the two germline ends. CDR1 and CDR2 (germline): SNHLY, FYNNEI. This CDR3 is CASSELGLDEQFF. In nucleotides, the CDR3 is TGTGCCAGCAGTGAATTAGGGCTAGATGAGCAGTTCTTC.

This clone has a handful of counts. The chain employs TRBV6-6 and TRBJ2-2; D call uncertain. Trimming removed 7 bases from V and 2 bases from J, with 11 bases in between. This CDR3 region has 14 residues. Germline CDR1 MNHNY, CDR2 SVGAGI (reference sequence). CDR3 residues: CASKPRRNTGELFF. In nucleotides, the CDR3 is TGTGCCAGCAAACCACGGCGTAACACCGGGGAGCTGTTTTTT.

The chain carries TRBV5-5 and TRBJ1-1, with TRBD1 matching 7 bases. V was pared by 0 bases and J by 4 bases, with 3 bases of the junction left unmatched. CDR1 is SGHKS, CDR2 YYEKEE, per germline (reference sequence). The CDR3 covers 14 residues. CDR3 nucleotide sequence: TGTGCCAGCAGCTTGGCAGGGGGTGGCACTGAAGCTTTCTTT. Protein: CASSLAGGGTEAFF.

This sequence joins TRBV5-1 and TRBJ1-2; D is unresolved. Germline lookup yields CDR1 SGHRS and CDR2 YFSETQ. Trimming cost V 0 bases and J 4 bases, with 7 bases left between them. CDR3 size: 13 residues. CDR3 nucleotide sequence: TGCGCCAGCAGCTTGGGACCGCCCTATGGCTACACCTTC. This codes for CASSLGPPYGYTF.

This CDR3 is CASSIDRGRDYGYTF. The CDR3 region has the DNA TGTGCCAGTAGTATAGATCGGGGGAGAGACTATGGCTACACCTTC. This rearrangement joins TRBV19 to TRBJ1-2, with a weak D call TRBD1 (5 bases). The CDR3 totals 15 residues. Per germline, CDR1 LNHDA and CDR2 SQIVND (reference sequence). Deletions cut 0 bases from V and 3 bases from J, with 11 bases between.